These 32 T cell receptor beta chains came from one sample sequenced in a study of glioma-infiltrating T cells after dendritic cell vaccination. TCRdb's copy holds only in-frame clones and misses some; the assay was immunoSEQ multiplex PCR. The data show about 73,000 clones, over 70% seen once. The source was blood, collected before dendritic cell vaccination. These receptor sequences come from a human donor with glioblastoma.

The rearrangement links TRBV19 to TRBJ1-5, with no clear D. This CDR3 spans 16 amino acids. With 3 bases removed from V and 0 bases from J, the gap between germline ends came to 12 bases. The germline gives CDR1 LNHDA, CDR2 SQIVND (reference sequence). The CDR3: CASSIAQAGSNQPQHF. DNA of the CDR3: TGTGCCAGTAGTATCGCCCAGGCGGGTAGCAATCAGCCCCAGCATTTT.

The chain carries TRBV5-1 and TRBJ2-2; D remains unclear. This CDR3 has 13 residues. Trimming took off 4 bases at V and 1 base at J, with 5 bases between the two ends. Germline V gene sequence: CDR1 SGHRS, CDR2 YFSETQ. CDR3 nucleotides: TGCGCCAGCAGCCCAGGGAACACCGGGGAGCTGTTTTTT. Translating it yields CASSPGNTGELFF.

The rearrangement joins TRBV4-1 to TRBJ1-5; 10 bases fit TRBD1. There are 21 residues in the CDR3. The V segment lost 6 bases and the J segment 3 bases; nucleotides outside the gene matches: 23. Germline V gene data show CDR1 as MGHRA and CDR2 as YSYEKL. The CDR3 nucleotides are TGCGCCAGCAGGCAGCTCCCCGGACAGGGGGTGTCGTGGGCCTTCAATCAGCCCCAGCATTTT. This encodes CASRQLPGQGVSWAFNQPQHF.

The gene calls are TRBV30 and TRBJ2-3; TRBD1 is a possible D gene (6 bases). The CDR3 loop spans 13 amino acids. Germline assignment: CDR1 GTSNPN and CDR2 SVGIG (reference sequence). V shed 2 bases and J shed 6 bases, with 12 bases lying between them. CDR3 coding DNA: TGTGCCTGGAGTCAGCAGGGGACGGATACGCAGTATTTT. Translated: CAWSQQGTDTQYF.

The rearrangement joins TRBV5-1 to TRBJ1-4; 7 nucleotides match TRBD1. V trimming: 4 bases; J trimming: 8 bases; junction bases outside the gene matches: 11. The CDR3 contains 15 residues. Germline lookup yields CDR1 SGHRS and CDR2 YFSETQ. CDR3 in DNA: TGCGCCAGCAGCGAGGGACAGTCGGGAAAAGAAAAACTGTTTTTT. It translates to CASSEGQSGKEKLFF.

J is TRBJ2-6 and V is TRBV10-3; TRBD2 matches at 8 bases. The J segment lost 2 bases and the V segment lost 4 bases, leaving 4 bases of the junction unmatched. This CDR3 has 16 amino acids. Germline loops: CDR1 ENHRY, CDR2 SYGVKD. This CDR3 reads CAISAQRETGANVLTF. The DNA of the CDR3 is TGTGCCATCAGTGCTCAGCGGGAGACTGGGGCCAACGTCCTGACTTTC.

The chain carries TRBV28 and TRBJ1-1; the match to TRBD1 covers 9 bases. V lost 8 bases, J lost 3 bases, and 10 bases stayed unmatched. The CDR3 has 15 residues. Looked up from germline, CDR1 is MDHEN and CDR2 is SYDVKM. This chain's CDR3 is CASQGQGGWYTEAFF. CDR3 DNA: TGTGCCAGCCAGGGACAGGGAGGTTGGTACACTGAAGCTTTCTTT.

A single count supports this clone. V and J are TRBV14 and TRBJ2-3, with TRBD2 matching over 7 bases. Germline CDR1 is SGHDN and CDR2 is FVKESK. This CDR3 has 20 amino acids. V was pared by 0 bases and J by 2 bases, with 17 bases of the junction left unmatched. CDR3 sequence reads: CASSQDSLADYIIITDTQYF. The CDR3 DNA is TGTGCCAGCAGCCAAGATAGTCTAGCGGACTACATAATTATCACAGATACGCAGTATTTT.

The genes are TRBV5-1 and TRBJ2-3, with D maybe TRBD1 (6 bases). There are 15 residues in the CDR3. Between the trimmed V and J ends, which lost 4 bases and 6 bases, there was a span of 18 bases. Germline CDR1 is SGHRS and CDR2 is YFSETQ. The CDR3 loop is CASSPTGANVDTQYF. The CDR3 DNA reads as TGCGCCAGCAGCCCGACAGGAGCGAATGTCGATACGCAGTATTTT.

In this sample, this clone turned up once. The CDR3 DNA reads as TGCAGTGGGAGACAGGCAACTAATGAAAAACTGTTTTTT. This translates into CSGRQATNEKLFF. The chain links TRBV29-1 to TRBJ1-4, with D perhaps matching TRBD1 (6 bases). In germline, CDR1 is SQVTM, CDR2 ANQGSEA. The CDR3 has 13 amino acids.

The V call is TRBV19, the J call TRBJ2-7; D is possibly TRBD2 (5 bases). Trimming cost V 3 bases and J 2 bases, with 23 bases left between them. The V gene's germline CDR1 is LNHDA and CDR2 SQIVND (reference sequence). The CDR3 runs 18 residues. CDR3: CASSIMAGMESVTYEQYV. The CDR3 nucleotides read TGTGCCAGTAGTATCATGGCGGGTATGGAATCCGTAACCTACGAGCAGTACGTC.

The gene calls are TRBV19 and TRBJ1-5, with unresolved D. Trimming shortened V by 6 bases and J by 9 bases, and 18 bases separated the two germline ends. This CDR3 is built from 14 residues. The germline gives CDR1 LNHDA, CDR2 SQIVND (reference sequence). The CDR3 region is CASRYRGGDWPQHF. The CDR3 nucleotides read TGTGCCAGTAGGTACCGAGGAGGTGATTGGCCCCAGCATTTT.

This clone was recorded only once. The chain carries TRBV19 and TRBJ2-2, with 9 positions matching TRBD1. Germline trimming cut 7 bases from V and 7 bases from J; bases unmatched to any gene: 16. CDR3 length equals 17 residues. Germline V gene data show CDR1 as LNHDA and CDR2 as SQIVND (reference sequence). CDR3 DNA sequence: TGTGCCAGTACCCCGACCTCACAGGGGGCAACTCTCGGGGAGCTGTTTTTT. Its protein is CASTPTSQGATLGELFF. Complete variable domain (other parts from reference TRBV19 and TRBJ2-2): DGGITQSPKYLFRKEGQNVTLSCEQNLNHDAMYWYRQDPGQGLRLIYYSQIVNDFQKGDIAEGYSVSREKKESFPLTVTSAQKNPTAFYLCASTPTSQGATLGELFFGEGSRLTVL.

The chain carries TRBV21-1 and TRBJ2-2; no DNA check was done on the table's D call, TRBD1. TRBV21-1 is flagged as a pseudogene. The CDR3 consists of 15 residues. The CDR3 loop is CASSNRGRNTGELFF. The CDR3 nucleotides read TGTGCCAGCAGCAACAGGGGGAGAAACACCGGGGAGCTGTTTTTT.

The rearrangement uses TRBV6-6 and TRBJ2-1; tentative D call: TRBD1 (5 bases). The ends were cut back, 2 bases at V and 10 bases at J, with 21 bases in the middle. CDR1 is MNHNY, CDR2 SVGAGI, per germline (reference sequence). There are 16 residues in the CDR3. The CDR3 loop reads CASSYPNRRVQGEQFF. The CDR3 DNA sequence: TGTGCCAGCAGTTACCCGAACCGAAGGGTTCAGGGAGAGCAGTTCTTC.

This clone was detected once. This sequence joins TRBV5-1 and TRBJ2-2, with unresolved D. CDR3 size: 13 residues. Trimming stripped 0 bases from V and 5 bases from J, with 5 bases between. The germline V gene encodes CDR1 SGHRS and CDR2 YFSETQ. CDR3 nucleotides: TGCGCCAGCAGCTTGGGGCAGACCGGGGAGCTGTTTTTT. Translating it yields CASSLGQTGELFF.

This chain links TRBV10-3 with TRBJ2-1; 7 nucleotides match TRBD1. Per the germline V gene, CDR1 is ENHRY and CDR2 is SYGVKD. With V trimmed by 0 bases and J by 4 bases, 3 bases remained unmatched. This CDR3 has 15 amino acids. CDR3 residues: CAISESPGQYNEQFF. The CDR3 coding sequence is TGTGCCATCAGTGAGTCCCCGGGACAGTACAATGAGCAGTTCTTC.

The chain is built from TRBV11-2 and TRBJ1-2; D is perhaps TRBD1 (5 bases). V lost 4 bases and J 4 bases, leaving 19 bases between the germline ends. This CDR3 is 16 amino acids long. In germline, CDR1 is SGHAT, CDR2 FQNNGV. The CDR3 loop is CASSSLRRAGSYGYTF. The CDR3 nucleotides are TGTGCCAGCAGCTCCCTTCGGAGGGCAGGGAGCTATGGCTACACCTTC. The variable domain in full, completed from reference TRBV11-2 and TRBJ1-2, reads EAGVAQSPRYKIIEKRQSVAFWCNPISGHATLYWYQQILGQGPKLLIQFQNNGVVDDSQLPKDRFSAERLKGVDSTLKIQPAKLEDSAVYLCASSSLRRAGSYGYTFGSGTRLTVV.

The chain combines TRBV27 with TRBJ2-7; a possible D gene is TRBD2 (5 bases). The V gene lost 2 bases and the J gene lost 2 bases, with 13 bases spanning the gap. Germline assignment: CDR1 MNHEY and CDR2 SMNVEV (reference sequence). The CDR3 is 15 residues long. The CDR3 nucleotides read TGTGCCAGCAGTTTACTAACTGACGGGGCCTACGAGCAGTACTTC. As protein: CASSLLTDGAYEQYF.

V and J are TRBV7-8 and TRBJ2-5, with 8 bases fitting TRBD1. The CDR3 is 15 amino acids. Germline CDR1 is SGHVS and CDR2 is FQNEAQ. V was clipped by 4 bases and J by 5 bases; unmatched bases: 9. CDR3 nucleotide sequence: TGTGCCAGCAGCTCCCAAAAGACAGGGGTCGAGACCCAGTACTTC. It translates to CASSSQKTGVETQYF.

The chain couples TRBV5-4 to TRBJ2-6; 9 bases match TRBD2. The CDR3 consists of 15 residues. Germline V gene sequence: CDR1 SGHNT, CDR2 YYREEE (reference sequence). Trimming cost V 7 bases and J 0 bases; bases outside gene matches: 2. The CDR3 DNA is TGTGCCAGCGCGGGGGGGGGCTCTGGGGCCAACGTCCTGACTTTC. Protein sequence: CASAGGGSGANVLTF.

The rearrangement uses TRBV30 and TRBJ2-1; tentatively, D is TRBD2 (7 bases). The V end lost 5 bases, the J end lost 9 bases, and 20 bases lay between the germline ends. Germline V gene sequence: CDR1 GTSNPN, CDR2 SVGIG (reference sequence). The CDR3 runs 14 residues. CDR3 coding DNA: TGTGCCTGGGGAAGCGGAGGGGGGGGCACTGAGCAGTTCTTC. It codes for CAWGSGGGGTEQFF.

The chain carries TRBV19 and TRBJ1-5; the D gene is possibly TRBD1 (5 bases). The germline gives CDR1 LNHDA, CDR2 SQIVND (reference sequence). CDR3 length: 15 amino acids. V was clipped by 5 bases and J by 3 bases, with 14 bases between them. This CDR3 is CASSLKDSYNQPQHF. For the CDR3, the DNA is TGTGCCAGTAGTCTGAAAGACAGCTACAATCAGCCCCAGCATTTT. The full variable domain, with the rest looked up from reference TRBV19 and TRBJ1-5, is DGGITQSPKYLFRKEGQNVTLSCEQNLNHDAMYWYRQDPGQGLRLIYYSQIVNDFQKGDIAEGYSVSREKKESFPLTVTSAQKNPTAFYLCASSLKDSYNQPQHFGDGTRLSIL.

This clone was observed a single time. This chain uses TRBV6-1 with TRBJ2-5; TRBD2 matches at 8 bases. The CDR3 loop spans 14 amino acids. Per germline, CDR1 MNHNS and CDR2 SASEGT. V lost 6 bases, J lost 2 bases, and 5 bases stayed unmatched. CDR3 bases: TGTGCCAGCAGGCAGACTAGCGATCAAGAGACCCAGTACTTC. Translated: CASRQTSDQETQYF.

With respect to this clone: This probably arose from a read error, given a far larger clone one base away. This chain joins TRBV10-1 and TRBJ2-1; D possibly corresponds to TRBD1 (5 bases). The CDR3 is 13 residues long. Germline V CDR1 and CDR2: WNHNN, SYGVQD (reference sequence). CDR3 nucleotides: TGCGCCAGCAGCAGGGATTTGAACAATGGGCAGTTCTTC. Its protein is CASSRDLNNGQFF.

The V call is TRBV14, the J call TRBJ2-3; D gene ambiguous. Trimming took off 0 bases at V and 6 bases at J, with 13 bases between the two ends. This CDR3 has 15 residues. Germline CDR1 and CDR2: SGHDN and FVKESK. In DNA form, the CDR3 reads TGTGCCAGCAGCCAAGATCGTGTGGCCATGGATACGCAGTATTTT. Translation gives CASSQDRVAMDTQYF.

This clone has only one observation. The chain employs TRBV7-9 and TRBJ2-7; maybe TRBD1 (5 bases). The CDR3 has 12 residues. The germline V gene has CDR1 SEHNR and CDR2 FQNEAQ (reference sequence). The V gene lost 4 bases and the J gene lost 4 bases, with 8 bases spanning the gap. The CDR3 sequence: CASSSQGYEQYF. The CDR3 DNA follows: TGTGCCAGCAGCTCGCAGGGTTACGAGCAGTACTTC.

V is TRBV28 and J is TRBJ1-5; TRBD1 agrees at 12 bases. This CDR3 comprises 15 residues. Germline V CDR1 and CDR2: MDHEN, SYDVKM. Germline trimming cut 5 bases from V and 7 bases from J; bases unmatched to any gene: 6. CDR3 sequence reads: CASSPGTGGVQPQHF. The CDR3 bases are TGTGCCAGCAGTCCCGGGACAGGGGGCGTACAGCCCCAGCATTTT. The full variable domain, with the rest looked up from reference TRBV28 and TRBJ1-5, is DVKVTQSSRYLVKRTGEKVFLECVQDMDHENMFWYRQDPGLGLRLIYFSYDVKMKEKGDIPEGYSVSREKKERFSLILESASTNQTSMYLCASSPGTGGVQPQHFGDGTRLSIL.

V and J are TRBV4-1 and TRBJ2-7; 9 bases line up with TRBD2. The ends lost 4 bases at V and 3 bases at J; junction bases unmatched: 13. The germline CDR1 and CDR2 sequences are MGHRA and YSYEKL. The CDR3 is 17 amino acids. As DNA, the CDR3 is TGCGCCAGCAGCCCGGGGACTAGCAGGAGTCCATTCTACGAGCAGTACGTC. It encodes CASSPGTSRSPFYEQYV.

The rearrangement links TRBV6-5 to TRBJ1-1, with 10 bases fitting TRBD1. The CDR3 consists of 14 residues. J lost 5 bases, V lost 7 bases, and 7 bases had no gene match. The germline gives CDR1 MNHEY, CDR2 SVGAGI. The CDR3 is CASKKDRGRTEAFF. In DNA form, the CDR3 reads TGTGCCAGCAAAAAGGACAGGGGGAGAACTGAAGCTTTCTTT.

The rearrangement joins TRBV5-1 to TRBJ2-5; D possibly corresponds to TRBD1 (7 bases). Trimming cost V 4 bases and J 4 bases, with 17 bases left between them. The germline V gene encodes CDR1 SGHRS and CDR2 YFSETQ. The CDR3 runs 15 residues. The CDR3 region has the DNA TGCGCCAGCAGCCCAGGGGGGTTCCCGGGAGAGACCCAGTACTTC. This translates into CASSPGGFPGETQYF.

V is TRBV7-2 and J is TRBJ1-1, with 7 bases that match TRBD1. V trimming: 2 bases; J trimming: 12 bases; junction bases outside the gene matches: 9. The germline V gene has CDR1 SGHTA and CDR2 FQGNSA. The CDR3 contains 13 residues. CDR3 nucleotides: TGTGCCAGCAGCTTAAGTCGGAAACAGGGGACTTTCTTT. As protein: CASSLSRKQGTFF.